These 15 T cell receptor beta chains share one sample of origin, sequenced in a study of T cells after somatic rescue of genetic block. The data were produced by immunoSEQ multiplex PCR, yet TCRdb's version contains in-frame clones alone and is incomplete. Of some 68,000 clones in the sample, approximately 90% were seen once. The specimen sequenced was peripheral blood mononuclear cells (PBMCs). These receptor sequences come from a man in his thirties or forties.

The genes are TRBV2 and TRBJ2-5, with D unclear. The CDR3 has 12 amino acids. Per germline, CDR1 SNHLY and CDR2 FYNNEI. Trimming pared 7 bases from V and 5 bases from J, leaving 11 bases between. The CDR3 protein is CASTPPAETQYF. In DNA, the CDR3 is TGTGCCAGCACCCCTCCGGCGGAGACCCAGTACTTC.

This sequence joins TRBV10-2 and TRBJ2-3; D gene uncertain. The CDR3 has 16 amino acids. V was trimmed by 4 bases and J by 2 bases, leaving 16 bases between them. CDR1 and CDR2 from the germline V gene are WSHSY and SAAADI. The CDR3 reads CASSVVTSGITDTQYF. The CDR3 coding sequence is TGCGCCAGCAGTGTAGTTACCTCAGGCATCACAGATACGCAGTATTTT.

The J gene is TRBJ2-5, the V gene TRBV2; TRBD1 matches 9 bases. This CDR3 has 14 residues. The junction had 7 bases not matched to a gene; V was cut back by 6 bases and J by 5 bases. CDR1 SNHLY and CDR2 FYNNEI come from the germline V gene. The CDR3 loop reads CASRETGGVETQYF. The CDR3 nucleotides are TGTGCCAGCAGGGAAACAGGGGGCGTTGAGACCCAGTACTTC.

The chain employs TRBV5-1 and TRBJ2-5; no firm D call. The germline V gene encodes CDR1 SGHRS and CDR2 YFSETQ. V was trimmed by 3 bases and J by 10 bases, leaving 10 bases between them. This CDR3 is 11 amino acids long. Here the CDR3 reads CASSSAIVQYF. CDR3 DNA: TGCGCCAGCAGCTCAGCGATAGTCCAGTACTTC.

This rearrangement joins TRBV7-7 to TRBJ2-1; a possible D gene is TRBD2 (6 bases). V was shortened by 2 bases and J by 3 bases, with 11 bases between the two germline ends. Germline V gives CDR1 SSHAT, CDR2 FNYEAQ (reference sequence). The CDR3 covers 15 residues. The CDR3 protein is CASSLSRGLYNEQFF. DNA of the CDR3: TGTGCCAGCAGCTTATCGCGGGGACTCTACAATGAGCAGTTCTTC. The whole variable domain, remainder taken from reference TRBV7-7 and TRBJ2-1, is GAGVSQSPRYKVTKRGQDVTLRCDPISSHATLYWYQQALGQGPEFLTYFNYEAQPDKSGLPSDRFSAERPEGSISTLTIQRTEQRDSAMYRCASSLSRGLYNEQFFGPGTRLTVL.

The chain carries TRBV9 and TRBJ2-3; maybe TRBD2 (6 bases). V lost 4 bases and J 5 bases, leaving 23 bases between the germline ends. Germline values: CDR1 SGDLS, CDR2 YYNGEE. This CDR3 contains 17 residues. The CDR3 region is CASSPPGVALRGDTQYF. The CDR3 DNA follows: TGTGCCAGCAGCCCCCCGGGGGTAGCGCTGAGGGGAGATACGCAGTATTTT.

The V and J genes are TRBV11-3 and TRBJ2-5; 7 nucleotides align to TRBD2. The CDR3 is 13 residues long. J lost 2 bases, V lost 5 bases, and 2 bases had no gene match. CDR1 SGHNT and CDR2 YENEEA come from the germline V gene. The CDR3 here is CASSTGGQETQYF. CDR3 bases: TGTGCCAGCAGCACGGGGGGTCAAGAGACCCAGTACTTC.

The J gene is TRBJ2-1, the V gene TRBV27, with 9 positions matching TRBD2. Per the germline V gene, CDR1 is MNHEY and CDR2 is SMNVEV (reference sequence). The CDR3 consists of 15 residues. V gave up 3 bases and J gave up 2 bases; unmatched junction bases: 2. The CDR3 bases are TGTGCCAGCAGTTTGTTAGCGGGGGCCTACAATGAGCAGTTCTTC. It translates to CASSLLAGAYNEQFF.

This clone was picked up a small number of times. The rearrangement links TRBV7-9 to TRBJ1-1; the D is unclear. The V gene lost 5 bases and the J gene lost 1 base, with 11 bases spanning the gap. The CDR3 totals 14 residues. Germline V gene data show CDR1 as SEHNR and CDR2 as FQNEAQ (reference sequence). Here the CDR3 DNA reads TGTGCCAGCAGCGGAGGAATCCAGAACACTGAAGCTTTCTTT. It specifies CASSGGIQNTEAFF. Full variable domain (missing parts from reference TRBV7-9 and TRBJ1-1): DTGVSQNPRHKITKRGQNVTFRCDPISEHNRLYWYRQTLGQGPEFLTYFQNEAQLEKSRLLSDRFSAERPKGSFSTLEIQRTEQGDSAMYLCASSGGIQNTEAFFGQGTRLTVV.

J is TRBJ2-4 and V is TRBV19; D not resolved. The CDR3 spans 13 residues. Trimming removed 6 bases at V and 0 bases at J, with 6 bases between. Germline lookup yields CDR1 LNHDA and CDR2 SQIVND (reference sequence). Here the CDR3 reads CASRVPAKNIQYF. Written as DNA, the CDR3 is TGTGCCAGTAGGGTCCCAGCCAAAAACATTCAGTACTTC. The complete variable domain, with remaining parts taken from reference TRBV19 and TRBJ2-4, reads DGGITQSPKYLFRKEGQNVTLSCEQNLNHDAMYWYRQDPGQGLRLIYYSQIVNDFQKGDIAEGYSVSREKKESFPLTVTSAQKNPTAFYLCASRVPAKNIQYFGAGTRLSVL.

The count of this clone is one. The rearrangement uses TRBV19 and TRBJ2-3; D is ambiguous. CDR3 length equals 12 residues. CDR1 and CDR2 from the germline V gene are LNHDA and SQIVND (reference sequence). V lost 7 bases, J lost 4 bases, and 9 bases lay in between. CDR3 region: CASIGGADTQYF. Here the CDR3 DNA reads TGTGCCAGTATAGGCGGCGCAGATACGCAGTATTTT.

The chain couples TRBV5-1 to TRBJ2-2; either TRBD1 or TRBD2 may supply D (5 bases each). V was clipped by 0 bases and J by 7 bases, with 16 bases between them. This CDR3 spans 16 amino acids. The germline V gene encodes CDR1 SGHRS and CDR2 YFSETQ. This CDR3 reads CASSLDSSIGGGELFF. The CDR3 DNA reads TGCGCCAGCAGCTTGGACTCGTCTATTGGGGGCGGGGAGCTGTTTTTT.

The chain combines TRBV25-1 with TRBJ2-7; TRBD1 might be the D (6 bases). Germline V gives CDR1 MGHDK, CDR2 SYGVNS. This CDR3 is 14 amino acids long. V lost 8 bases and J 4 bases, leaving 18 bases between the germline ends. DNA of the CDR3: TGTGCCAGCCGTGCCGGGACATCCCCTTACGAGCAGTACTTC. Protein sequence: CASRAGTSPYEQYF.

The CDR3 sequence: CASSPPPRGRRETQYF. CDR3 sequence (DNA): TGTGCCAGCTCACCACCCCCTCGGGGGCGACGGGAGACCCAGTACTTC. V gene TRBV18 combines with J gene TRBJ2-5; the D call may be TRBD1 or TRBD2 (6 bases each). Per the germline V gene, CDR1 is KGHSH and CDR2 is LQKENI. V lost 0 bases to trimming and J lost 5 bases, with 16 bases between them. The CDR3 totals 16 residues.

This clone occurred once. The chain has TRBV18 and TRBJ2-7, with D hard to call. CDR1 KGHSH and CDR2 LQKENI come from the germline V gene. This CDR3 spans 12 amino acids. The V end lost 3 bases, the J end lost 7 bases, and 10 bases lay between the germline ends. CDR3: CASSPVRDEQYF. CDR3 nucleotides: TGTGCCAGCTCACCCGTAAGGGATGAGCAGTACTTC.